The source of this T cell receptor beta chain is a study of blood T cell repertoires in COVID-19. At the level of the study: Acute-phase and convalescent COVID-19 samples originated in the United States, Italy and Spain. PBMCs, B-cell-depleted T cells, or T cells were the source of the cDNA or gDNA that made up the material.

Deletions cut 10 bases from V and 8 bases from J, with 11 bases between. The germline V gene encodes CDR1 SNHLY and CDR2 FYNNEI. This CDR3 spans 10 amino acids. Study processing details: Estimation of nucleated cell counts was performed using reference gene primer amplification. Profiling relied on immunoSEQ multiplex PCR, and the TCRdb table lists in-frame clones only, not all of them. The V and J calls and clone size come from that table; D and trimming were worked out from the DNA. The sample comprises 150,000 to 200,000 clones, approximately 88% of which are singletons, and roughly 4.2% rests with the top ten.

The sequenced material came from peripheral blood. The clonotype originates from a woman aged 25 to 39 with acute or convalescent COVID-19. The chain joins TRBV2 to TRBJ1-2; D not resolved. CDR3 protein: CANGEEGYTF. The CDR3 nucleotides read TGTGCCAACGGGGAGGAGGGCTACACCTTC.